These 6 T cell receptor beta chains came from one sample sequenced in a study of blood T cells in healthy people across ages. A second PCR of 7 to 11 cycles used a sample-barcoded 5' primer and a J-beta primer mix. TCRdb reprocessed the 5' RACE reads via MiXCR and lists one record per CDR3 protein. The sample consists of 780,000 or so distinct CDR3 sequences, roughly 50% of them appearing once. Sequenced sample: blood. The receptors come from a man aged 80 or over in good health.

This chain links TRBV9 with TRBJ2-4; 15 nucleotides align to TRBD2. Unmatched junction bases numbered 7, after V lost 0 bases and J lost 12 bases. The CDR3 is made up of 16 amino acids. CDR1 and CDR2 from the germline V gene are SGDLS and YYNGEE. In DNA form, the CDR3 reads TGTGCCAGCAGCGTAGTGGGACTAGCGGGGGGTCGTAATCAGTACTTC. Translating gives CASSVVGLAGGRNQYF.

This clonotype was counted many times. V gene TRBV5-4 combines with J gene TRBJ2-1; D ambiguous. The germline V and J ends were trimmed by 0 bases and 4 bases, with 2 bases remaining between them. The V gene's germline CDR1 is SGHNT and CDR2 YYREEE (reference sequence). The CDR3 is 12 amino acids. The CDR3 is CASSLEYNEQFF. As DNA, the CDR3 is TGTGCCAGCAGCTTGGAGTACAATGAGCAGTTCTTC.

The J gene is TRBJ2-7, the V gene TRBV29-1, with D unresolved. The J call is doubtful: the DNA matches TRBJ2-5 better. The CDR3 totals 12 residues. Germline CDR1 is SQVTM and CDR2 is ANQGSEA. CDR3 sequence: CSDSSVTETQYF. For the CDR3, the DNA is TGCAGCGACTCTTCAGTAACGGAGACCCAGTACTTC.

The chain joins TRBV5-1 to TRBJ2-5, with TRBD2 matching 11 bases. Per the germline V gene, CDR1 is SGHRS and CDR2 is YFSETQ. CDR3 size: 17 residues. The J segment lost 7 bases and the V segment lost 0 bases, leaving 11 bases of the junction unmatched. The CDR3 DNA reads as TGCGCCAGCAGCTTGGCCCTACTAGCGGGAGACGCCGGGACCCAGTACTTC. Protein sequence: CASSLALLAGDAGTQYF.

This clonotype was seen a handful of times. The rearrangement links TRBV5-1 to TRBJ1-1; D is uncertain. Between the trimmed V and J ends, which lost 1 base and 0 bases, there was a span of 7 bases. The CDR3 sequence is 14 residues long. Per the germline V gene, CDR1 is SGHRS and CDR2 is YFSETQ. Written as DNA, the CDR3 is TGCGCCAGCAGCTTGAACCTCTTGAACACTGAAGCTTTCTTT. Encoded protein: CASSLNLLNTEAFF.

CDR3 nucleotides: TGTGCCAGCAGATCAAGGAGGGGGCAACACGAGCAGTACTTC. Translated: CASRSRRGQHEQYF. The rearrangement links TRBV6-5 to TRBJ2-5; the D gene is possibly TRBD1 (7 bases). The assigned J gene may be wrong: the sequence end matches TRBJ2-7 better. Germline V gives CDR1 MNHEY, CDR2 SVGAGI. The CDR3 spans 14 residues.